The present entry profiles one TCR beta chain with its context. The record originates from a study of blood T cell repertoires in COVID-19. Everyone who took part was 18 to 89 years old, and they came from about two dozen US areas. Some clones are missing from TCRdb's copy, which holds only in-frame ones; the method was immunoSEQ multiplex PCR. The sample has 170,000 or so clones; less than 90% are singletons. V lost 3 bases to trimming and J lost 2 bases; unmatched junction nucleotides: 4. This CDR3 is built from 15 residues. Germline CDR1 is GTSNPN and CDR2 is SVGIG (reference sequence). This chain connects TRBV30 to TRBJ2-7; 13 positions match TRBD2. The TCR comes from a woman aged 45-65 years who had recovered from COVID-19. The source material was PBMCs or T cells enriched from blood (not recorded which). CDR3 sequence (DNA): TGTGCCTGGAGGCGACTAGCGGGAGGAACCTACGAGCAGTACTTC. Translating it yields CAWRRLAGGTYEQYF. Using reference TRBV30 and TRBJ2-7 for the parts outside the CDR3, the full variable domain is SQTIHQWPATLVQPVGSPLSLECTVEGTSNPNLYWYRQAAGRGLQLLFYSVGIGQISSEVPQNLSASRPQDRQFILSSKKLLLSDSGFYLCAWRRLAGGTYEQYFGPGTRLTVT.